The source of this T cell receptor beta chain is a study of beta chain features in type 1 diabetes. Findings of the study overall: Sampled from patients, naive, central memory and Treg TCRB repertoires appeared more similar than those sampled from healthy donors. Within each of all four CD4+ subsets, Type 1 diabetes patients had TCRB CDR3s that were moderately but significantly shorter.

The authors reverse transcribed all of the isolated RNA, so sequencing captured expressed TCRB transcripts. Using immunoSEQ multiplex PCR, the repertoire was profiled, and TCRdb retains in-frame clones only, with some absent. Among 230,000 or so clones listed, 16% were seen once. Naive, central memory, regulatory and stem cell-like memory cells within the CD4+ compartment were sorted using CD45RO/CCR7/CD25/CD127/CD95/CD27. Remarks on this clone: Antigen specificity is unknown.

Sequencing was done on a sample of naive CD4+ T cells from blood. This receptor was identified in a man aged 25 to 40 with type 1 diabetes.

CDR3 nucleotides: TGCAGCGTTGGGACTAGCGGGAGAGATACGCAGTATTTT. Protein sequence: CSVGTSGRDTQYF. The chain recombines TRBV29-1 with TRBJ2-3, with TRBD2 matching 13 bases. The CDR3 length is 13 residues. From germline, CDR1 is SQVTM and CDR2 ANQGSEA. The J segment lost 5 bases and the V segment lost 4 bases, leaving 0 bases of the junction unmatched.